This T cell receptor beta chain was found in a study of a mutant IDH1 vaccine in newly diagnosed glioma (dated by TCRdb to the early 2020s). Turning to the overall study: Eight vaccinations were administered to patients in weeks 1, 3, 5, 7, 11, 15, 19 and 23, corresponding to visits V03 through V10. Peripheral blood samples were drawn at six visits, namely V03 (baseline), V05, V07, V10, V12 and V13. Of the approximately 33 patients who were treated, about 62% were male and 37.5% were female, and the mean age was about 40 years. For exploratory analyses, longitudinal TCRB deep sequencing was carried out in 25 treated patients wherever samples were available. Vaccination was initiated 4-6 weeks after radiotherapy alone, or concurrently with temozolomide cycles in the chemotherapy-containing groups. Prior to enrollment, patients had been given standard therapy consisting of radiotherapy alone, temozolomide alone, or radiochemotherapy with temozolomide, with the combination given to most patients.

Preparation of the library involved the immunoSEQ multiplex PCR assay. Rearranged TCR beta chain sequences were amplified using the hsTCRB Kit according to the manufacturer's protocol. An Illumina MiSeq was used to sequence the TCRB libraries. In the authors' own workflow: Demultiplexing, trimming and gene mapping were performed with the kit vendor's proprietary platform. TCRdb mirrors the immuneACCESS table, restricted to in-frame sequences. Some clones are absent from its copies; in checked studies, under half trace to an unresolved V gene, and the reason for the others is unknown. The V and J calls and clone size come from that table; D and trimming were worked out from the DNA. This sample is represented by roughly 74,000 clones; around 83% of them were singletons. The ten largest make up 0.6% to 0.95% of the sample. Turning to this clone: The antigen it recognizes is unknown. No quality values exist for individual bases; no much larger clone is one base distant.

Overall results and qualifications from the work: It was noted by the authors that analyses of patient blood samples could not be reproduced owing to sample limitations. Changes in the top peripheral T cell clonotypes picked up by TCRB sequencing did not appear to be linked to pseudoprogression. Vaccine-induced immune responses across multiple MHC alleles were detected in 85% to 95% of patients. PBMC samples for TCRB deep sequencing were selected based on availability.

Taken with the paper, the label for time point translates to: week 23, last vaccination. Each vaccine dose, consisting of 300 ug of a 20-mer mutant IDH1 peptide in Montanide, was administered subcutaneously with topical imiquimod. Donors had newly diagnosed WHO grade 3 or 4 IDH1-mutant astrocytomas with loss of nuclear ATRX. The samples were drawn from NOA16, a multicentre, single-arm, open-label phase I trial in Germany that tested a mutant IDH1 peptide vaccine in humans for the first time. Genomic DNA for TCRB sequencing was isolated from EDTA blood with the DNeasy Blood and Tissue Kit. Sequenced material: PBMCs, taken from a glioma patient whose treatment included an IDH1 peptide vaccine. This clonotype was obtained from a woman aged 45 to 65 with glioma.

The bases are TGTGCCAGCAGCTCGGAAGTTAACTATGGCTACACCTTC. The encoded protein is CASSSEVNYGYTF. The chain links TRBV7-8 with TRBJ1-2; the D gene is unclear. The CDR3 numbers 13 residues from cysteine through phenylalanine. CDR3 DNA only is kept here, 39 bases in frame from base 1. Per the germline V gene, SGHVS is the CDR1 and FQNEAQ is the CDR2. Trimming at the junction amounts to 4 bases on V and 1 base on J, and the germline ends lie 7 bases apart.